The source of this T cell receptor beta chain is a study of cytomegalovirus exposure and HLA in healthy donors. Points from the study as a whole: Certain sequence variants were highly shared and formed a cluster, and this cluster was likely a sequencing artifact. A previous analysis found most TCR beta V segments productive roughly 87% or roughly 30% of the time.

Notes on this clone: Its antigen is unknown. The sample carries other DNA sequences with the same CDR3.

It was with 60 Vbeta and 13 Jbeta primers that the PCR ran. Produced via immunoSEQ multiplex PCR; TCRdb's table is partial and in-frame only. Of over 150,000 clones listed, approximately 69% are singletons. The sequence was collected from a man under 40 in good health and CMV-seronegative. The sample was PBMCs.

The CDR3 DNA follows: TGTGCCAGTAGTATAGGGGAGGACACTGAAGCTTTCTTT. Protein product: CASSIGEDTEAFF. V and J are TRBV19 and TRBJ1-1, with D uncertain. The CDR3 loop spans 13 amino acids. V was cut by 1 base and J by 3 bases, with 6 bases left in between. Germline V gene lookup returns CDR1 LNHDA and CDR2 SQIVND (reference sequence).